This TCR beta chain was captured in a study of cytomegalovirus exposure and HLA in healthy donors. Study-wide findings and caveats: Many donors shared some public TCRs, even though most TCR sequences were rare. Available immune exposure information was restricted to CMV serostatus only. Later analysis suggested links between common viral pathogens and several top significant clusters.

Comments on this clone: Its specificity is not known.

Healthy donors of bone marrow made up the group. 13 Jbeta primers and 60 Vbeta primers were used for the PCR. Only in-frame clones appear in the TCRdb table, and some are missing; sequencing was by immunoSEQ multiplex PCR. The profile shows under 200,000 clones, approximately 80% of them singletons. The sequence came from a man between 18 and 35 years old in good health and CMV-seropositive. Sequencing input: PBMCs.

The CDR3 coding sequence is TGTGCCAGCACCCGGGACAGGGGTACCTACGAGCAGTACTTC. This codes for CASTRDRGTYEQYF. This chain uses TRBV6-6 with TRBJ2-7, with TRBD1 identical over 10 bases. V was clipped by 7 bases and J by 2 bases; unmatched bases: 5. CDR1 and CDR2 (germline): MNHNY, SVGAGI (reference sequence). The CDR3 is made up of 14 amino acids.